This is a list of T cell receptor beta chains from one sample in a study of blood T cell repertoires in COVID-19. The assay was immunoSEQ multiplex PCR, and TCRdb's table has in-frame clones only and misses some. The table has around 170,000 clones, approximately 80% seen once. Input material: PBMCs or T cells enriched from blood (not recorded which). Source of these receptors: a man aged 60-69 years who had been exposed to COVID-19. The CDR3 runs from the conserved cysteine through the conserved F or W. The D gene is left open where the match is weak. Not all rows give a size; the values are once, few, many and, for expanded clones, a class.

v_call	clone_size	d_call	j_call	cdr3_nt	cdr3_aa
TRBV6-5	-	-	TRBJ2-7	TGTGCCAGCAGTTACCCCCGACAGGGAGGATCCTACGAGCAGTACTTC	CASSYPRQGGSYEQYF
TRBV11-3	-	TRBD2	TRBJ2-5	TGTGCCAGCAGCTCCGGGACTAGCAGGGAGACCCAGTACTTC	CASSSGTSRETQYF
TRBV6-1	-	-	TRBJ1-3	TGTGCCAGCAGTGATTGGACAGCCTCTGGAAACACCATATATTTT	CASSDWTASGNTIYF
TRBV30	-	-	TRBJ1-6	TGTGCCTGGAGTGGACAGGATTCAGTCCTCCACTTT	CAWSGQDSVLHF
TRBV30	-	-	TRBJ1-2	TGTGCCTGGAGCCCAAGAGGGAACTATGGCTACACCTTC	CAWSPRGNYGYTF
TRBV7-3	-	-	TRBJ2-4	TGTGCCAGCAGCCCCCAATTCGGGGACATTCAGTACTTC	CASSPQFGDIQYF
TRBV19	-	TRBD1	TRBJ1-1	TGTGCCAGTAGTAGGGAACAGGGGTACACTGAAGCTTTCTTT	CASSREQGYTEAFF
TRBV28	-	-	TRBJ2-5	TGTGCCAGCAGTTCTTCCGGGTTTGGGACCCAGTACTTC	CASSSSGFGTQYF
TRBV6-5	-	-	TRBJ1-3	TGTGCCAGCCGTCGTACAGGGCTGCCTGGAAACACCATATATTTT	CASRRTGLPGNTIYF
TRBV29-1	-	TRBD2	TRBJ2-1	TGCAGCGTTGATTGGGGGGGTTTGAATGAGCAGTTCTTC	CSVDWGGLNEQFF
TRBV29-1	few	-	TRBJ2-1	TGCAGCGTTGCGCTAGCGATGTACAATGAGCAGTTCTTC	CSVALAMYNEQFF
TRBV30	-	-	TRBJ2-7	TGTGCCTGGAGTCCCGCGGGTAACGAGCAGTACTTC	CAWSPAGNEQYF
TRBV9	-	TRBD2	TRBJ2-1	TGTGCCAGCAAAACAGGAGCGGGAGCTCGTGAGCAGTTCTTC	CASKTGAGAREQFF
TRBV19	-	TRBD1	TRBJ1-3	TGTGCCAGTACCCCAGGGGACAGGGACTCTGGAAACACCATATATTTT	CASTPGDRDSGNTIYF
TRBV7-3	-	TRBD2	TRBJ2-2	TGTGCCAGCAGCTTGATAGCGGGAAACACCGGGGAGCTGTTTTTT	CASSLIAGNTGELFF
TRBV11-3	-	-	TRBJ2-3	TGTGCCAGCAGCGCCAAACTAGCAGCTAGCACAGATACGCAGTATTTT	CASSAKLAASTDTQYF
TRBV11-2	-	-	TRBJ1-4	TGTGCCAGCAGCTTAGATGCCCTCCCCCGGGAAAAACTGTTTTTT	CASSLDALPREKLFF
TRBV7-8	-	-	TRBJ2-7	TGTGCCAGCAGCGCCGCGTACGAGCAGTACTTC	CASSAAYEQYF
TRBV5-6	-	-	TRBJ2-3	TGTGCCAGCAGCCCAGGCACAGATACGCAGTATTTT	CASSPGTDTQYF
TRBV24-1	-	TRBD2	TRBJ2-3	TGTGCCACGGAAGCGGGAGCAGGGCCCACTCCAGATACGCAGTATTTT	CATEAGAGPTPDTQYF
TRBV6-5	-	-	TRBJ2-2	TGTGCCAGCAGTTACTCGAGAGGGATATTCACCGGGGAGCTGTTTTTT	CASSYSRGIFTGELFF
TRBV11-3	-	-	TRBJ2-3	TGTGCCAGCAGCCCTGCCGGGACACCACGCGGCACAGATACGCAGTATTTT	CASSPAGTPRGTDTQYF
TRBV24-1	once	-	TRBJ2-1	TGTGCCACCAGTGATCATATCGGGGTCTCCTACAATGAGCAGTTCTTC	CATSDHIGVSYNEQFF
TRBV6-1	-	-	TRBJ1-3	TGTGCCAGCAGTGTGGGCAGGGGCTTCTCTGGAAACACCATATATTTT	CASSVGRGFSGNTIYF
TRBV7-3	-	TRBD2	TRBJ2-2	TGTGCCAGCAGCCGACTGGGCGGGAGAGTGAACACCGGGGAGCTGTTTTTT	CASSRLGGRVNTGELFF
TRBV27	-	TRBD2	TRBJ2-1	TGTGCCAGCAGTCCTGGGACTAGCGGGAGGGTCAAGTTCTTC	CASSPGTSGRVKFF
TRBV11-3	-	-	TRBJ2-3	TGTGCCAGCAGCTTAACCCCTAGGCTAAGGCTCGATACGCAGTATTTT	CASSLTPRLRLDTQYF
TRBV9	-	-	TRBJ1-2	TGTGCCAGCAGCTCGAGGGATGGCTACACCTTC	CASSSRDGYTF
TRBV27	-	TRBD1	TRBJ1-4	TGTGCCAGCAGTTTATGGGGGGCAGGGGGCGGTGAAAAACTGTTTTTT	CASSLWGAGGGEKLFF
TRBV18	-	TRBD1	TRBJ2-3	TGTGCCAGCTCACCCTCCGGGACAGCCACAGATACGCAGTATTTT	CASSPSGTATDTQYF
TRBV5-5	-	TRBD1	TRBJ2-7	TGTGCCAGCAGCTCTCCCGGACAGGGTTTCTACGAGCAGTACTTC	CASSSPGQGFYEQYF
TRBV6-5	-	-	TRBJ2-4	TGTGCCAGCAGTCACAGGGTCCATGAAAACATTCAGTACTTC	CASSHRVHENIQYF
TRBV9	-	TRBD1	TRBJ2-1	TGTGCCAGCAGCGTAGTCCAGGGGGCGGCTGAGCAGTTCTTC	CASSVVQGAAEQFF
TRBV29-1	once	TRBD2	TRBJ2-3	TGCAGCGTTGAGGGACTAGCGGCAAGGGGGGGACGGACAGATACGCAGTATTTT	CSVEGLAARGGRTDTQYF
TRBV11-1	few	TRBD2	TRBJ2-3	TGTGCCAGCAGCCGGACTAGCGGGAGGGTGCCAGATACGCAGTATTTT	CASSRTSGRVPDTQYF
TRBV13	-	TRBD1	TRBJ2-7	TGTGCCAGCAGCCACCGGACAGGGGACTCCTACGAGCAGTACTTC	CASSHRTGDSYEQYF
TRBV5-4	few	TRBD1	TRBJ2-1	TGTGCCAGCAGCCTGACAGGGTCGGCCTACAATGAGCAGTTCTTC	CASSLTGSAYNEQFF
TRBV18	once	TRBD1	TRBJ2-1	TGTGCCAGCTCCCCCCGCATGGGGACAGTCAATGAGCAGTTCTTC	CASSPRMGTVNEQFF
TRBV5-1	-	TRBD1	TRBJ2-2	TGCGCCACCTTTACAGGGGGCAGTAACACCGGGGAGCTGTTTTTT	CATFTGGSNTGELFF
TRBV24-1	-	-	TRBJ2-1	TGTGCCACCAGTGACCCTAGTTCGCAGAACAATGAGCAGTTCTTC	CATSDPSSQNNEQFF
TRBV29-1	-	TRBD2	TRBJ2-1	TGCAGCGGAAACTTACTAGCGGGAGGGCCAAATGAGCAGTTCTTC	CSGNLLAGGPNEQFF
TRBV9	-	TRBD1	TRBJ2-5	TGTGCCAGCAGCGGGGGACTTGGGACAGGCCAAGAGACCCAGTACTTC	CASSGGLGTGQETQYF
TRBV18	-	-	TRBJ1-2	TGTGCCAGCTCAGGCGACAGCTATGGCTACACCTTC	CASSGDSYGYTF
TRBV6-5	-	-	TRBJ1-6	TGTGCCAGCAGTCCATGGAGGAGGGATTCACCCCTCCACTTT	CASSPWRRDSPLHF
TRBV6-5	-	-	TRBJ1-2	TGTGCCAGCAGTTACTATCCGGGAAAGAACTATGGCTACACCTTC	CASSYYPGKNYGYTF
TRBV12-3/TRBV12-4	-	-	TRBJ1-6	TGTGCCAGCAGTTTAAGCAATTCACCCCTCCACTTT	CASSLSNSPLHF
TRBV27	-	-	TRBJ1-2	TGTGCCAGCAGTCTACAGGGTGGAAGCAACTATGGCTACACCTTC	CASSLQGGSNYGYTF
TRBV29-1	-	TRBD2	TRBJ2-1	TGCAGCGTTGAAGATCGACTAGCGGGAGCTCATGAGCAGTTCTTC	CSVEDRLAGAHEQFF
TRBV10-3	-	-	TRBJ2-1	TGTGCCATCAGTGCGATATCGACAGGCAGCTCCTACAATGAGCAGTTCTTC	CAISAISTGSSYNEQFF
TRBV19	-	TRBD1	TRBJ2-5	TGTGCCAGTAGTGGCACAGGGGGCCGTTGGGAGACCCAGTACTTC	CASSGTGGRWETQYF
TRBV19	-	TRBD1	TRBJ1-1	TGTGCCAGTAGTGGGGATGGACAGGGGGGCCTCCCGAACACTGAAGCTTTCTTT	CASSGDGQGGLPNTEAFF
TRBV27	-	TRBD1	TRBJ1-4	TGTGCCAGCAGTCCCGGGACAGGGTTCACTAATGAAAAACTGTTTTTT	CASSPGTGFTNEKLFF
TRBV6-5	-	-	TRBJ1-2	TGTGCCAGCAGTTATTTGGGCAGCTATGGCTACACCTTC	CASSYLGSYGYTF
TRBV10-1	-	-	TRBJ2-1	TGCGCCACCGGGACTCAGCAGTTCTTC	CATGTQQFF
TRBV9	-	TRBD1	TRBJ2-1	TGTGCCAGCAGCGAAGGGACAGGGCCGGACAATGAGCAGTTCTTC	CASSEGTGPDNEQFF
TRBV7-8	once	TRBD1	TRBJ1-5	TGTGCCAGCAGCTCCGGACAGGGCAGAAATCAGCCCCAGCATTTT	CASSSGQGRNQPQHF
TRBV7-9	-	TRBD2	TRBJ2-1	TGTGCCAGCAGCTTTAGCGGGGCCAGCTCCTACAATGAGCAGTTCTTC	CASSFSGASSYNEQFF
TRBV7-9	few	TRBD2	TRBJ2-7	TGTGCCAGCAGCTTAACTAGCGGTACCTACGAGCAGTACTTC	CASSLTSGTYEQYF
TRBV5-1	-	-	TRBJ1-1	TGCGCCAGCAGCCCGGGGGGAGCGAACACTGAAGCTTTCTTT	CASSPGGANTEAFF
TRBV28	-	-	TRBJ2-2	TGTGCCAGCAGCTCAGGCGCCGCGAACACCGGGGAGCTGTTTTTT	CASSSGAANTGELFF